This T cell receptor beta chain is from a study of OX40 agonist ivuxolimab in advanced cancers. A note on the overall study: The costimulatory receptor OX40 (CD134) was targeted by ivuxolimab, a fully human IgG2 agonistic monoclonal antibody. The paper reports the monotherapy dose-escalation portion (N of about 50 patients) of the phase I ivuxolimab trial. Intravenous ivuxolimab was administered to patients every 2 weeks at six dose levels: 0.01, 0.1, 0.3, 1.5, 3 and 10 mg/kg. Peripheral TCRbeta sequencing aimed to test whether ivuxolimab altered TCR sequence diversity and caused clonal T-cell expansion. Patients were allowed to have had prior anti-PD-1, anti-PD-L1 or anti-CTLA-4 therapy, and 40% to 45% of the dose-escalation patients had previously received checkpoint inhibitors. Partial responses occurred in three dose-escalation patients, of whom one had hepatocellular carcinoma and two had cutaneous melanoma. Of the approximately 54 dose-escalation patients, hepatocellular carcinoma was present in around 19, melanoma in roughly 15, renal cell carcinoma in 9 and head and neck cancer in 9. A male proportion of under 85% and a mean age of roughly 58 years, ranging from 23 to 79, were recorded for the dose-escalation cohort.

General findings and caveats noted by the study authors: After ivuxolimab, CD8+ T cells had more expanded clones than CD4+ T cells on average. In partial responders in the 0.1-3.0 mg/kg groups, normalized peripheral clonal expansion was found to be among the lowest, especially among CD8+ T cells. Low levels of normalized T-cell clonal expansion were also seen in some nonresponding patients. At doses of 0.1 to 3.0 mg/kg, clonal expansion of both CD4+ and CD8+ T cells in blood was seen between baseline and week 6. The antigen specificity of the peripheral T cells that underwent clonal expansion was not determined.

Patients with autoimmune disease history or receiving systemic immunosuppression were excluded from the trial. Peripheral blood for TCR sequencing was collected from all dose cohorts at baseline, on cycle 4 day 1, and on cycle 7 day 1. The samples were drawn from a first-in-human, open-label, multicenter phase I dose-escalation trial of ivuxolimab. Adults with locally advanced or metastatic melanoma, renal cell carcinoma, hepatocellular carcinoma or head and neck squamous cell carcinoma were enrolled in the trial. Before TCR sequencing, CD4+ T cells and CD8+ T cells from peripheral blood were sorted into separate populations. Genomic DNA was isolated from the sorted cells so that the TCRbeta CDR3 region could be sequenced. The immunoSEQ Assay was used for sequencing of TCRbeta CDR3 regions. TCRdb obtained this table from immuneACCESS and retained in-frame rearrangements with V and J assigned. These tables miss some clones; where compared with another copy, unresolved V genes account for less than half of the shortfall, and the remainder is unexplained. The sample records about 82,000 clones, about 90% of which are singletons. The ten largest clones capture less than 0.85% of the sample.

As concerns this clone: Its cognate antigen has yet to be identified. Base qualities are not recorded, but no much larger clone differs from it by a single base.

This clonotype was sampled from an adult with an advanced solid tumor such as melanoma, head and neck, liver or kidney cancer. The sequenced sample was CD4+ or CD8+ T cells sorted from blood, obtained in a trial of the OX40 agonist ivuxolimab.

The bases are TGTGCCAGCAGCTTTCTTGGGGGGAGCAATGAGCAGTTCTTC. It translates to CASSFLGGSNEQFF. The rearranged segments are TRBV7-9 and TRBJ2-1, with a tentative D gene TRBD2 over 6 matching bases. The CDR3, from cysteine to phenylalanine, totals 14 residues. Only the CDR3 DNA is retained, 42 bases long and in frame from the first base. From the germline V gene (reference sequence), CDR1 is SEHNR and CDR2 is FQNEAQ. V drops 3 bases and J drops 6 bases, leaving 12 bases in between.